This record covers a single T cell receptor (beta chain). Its antigen is unknown. No quality values exist for individual bases; no much larger clone is one base distant. From its cysteine to its phenylalanine, the CDR3 spans 14 amino acids. The sequence is cut down to CDR3 DNA, 42 bases in frame from base 1. The immunoSEQ Assay, a bias-controlled multiplex PCR, was used to amplify TCRbeta CDR3 regions from genomic DNA. From the authors' description of their analysis: Nucleated cell counts per sample were estimated from amplification of reference gene primers within the assay. To quantify the absolute abundance of each unique TCRbeta CDR3 rearrangement, sequence reads were collapsed and filtered. Productive Simpson clonality was computed per sample as the square root of Simpson's diversity index over productive rearrangements. TCRdb stores this immuneACCESS table with in-frame sequences only. Part of the clones is absent; in the studies checked, under half of the shortfall reflects unresolved V genes, and no reason is known for the rest. Clone size and the V and J calls come from that table; the DNA yielded D and trimming. The sample table holds 150,000 to 200,000 clones, of which approximately 87% were seen once. The top ten hold over 0.7% of the sample.

Another Seattle source contributed samples from volunteer blood donors who had recovered from COVID-19. Collaborating institutions collected whole blood in K2EDTA tubes following their own protocols. For TCRbeta analysis, collaborators shipped samples as frozen whole blood, isolated PBMCs, or DNA extracted from either of those sample types. These data come from a study of blood T cell repertoires in COVID-19 (TCRdb year 2020). General notes on the study: Samples from collaborators originated in the United States, Italy and Spain and spanned both the acute and convalescent phases of COVID-19. The prospective study material was composed of cDNA or gDNA derived from T cells, B-cell-depleted T cells, or PBMCs. Subjects who had been exposed to COVID-19, were actively infected with it, or had recovered from it provided the deeply sampled blood TCRbeta repertoires that made up the dataset. The repertoires were made available in a free public database intended to serve as a resource for research on the immune response to SARS-CoV-2. The samples were drawn from the first 160 participants of the ongoing ImmuneRACE study and from some 1,300 subjects provided by 6 global collaborators. A de-identified subject ID, COVID-19 status, age in years and sex were almost always included in the sample metadata. HLA class I and class II types, where available, came from metadata supplied by the sample provider rather than from assay-based typing.

The investigation overall reported the following: The amount of clinical and demographic metadata varied by source and participant and was provided uncurated.

This clonotype was sampled from a woman under 30 who had recovered from COVID-19. Sequencing used peripheral blood. This chain joins TRBV1 to TRBJ1-4. TRBV1 has pseudogene status. The DNA reads as follows: TGCACCAGCAGCCAAGAGCTAAGAAATGAAAAACTGTTTTTT. It is translated as CTSSQELRNEKLFF.